These 3 T cell receptor beta chains share one sample of origin, sequenced in a study of shared clonotypes between healthy human individuals. The repertoire was sequenced with immunoSEQ multiplex PCR; TCRdb's copy has only in-frame clones and lacks some. The repertoire holds roughly 1,100,000 clones, with approximately 70% as singletons. What was sequenced was memory CD4+ T cells sorted from blood. Subset in this sample: CD45RA-negative fraction. The receptors stem from a man younger than 35 in good health.

This rearrangement joins TRBV4-3 to TRBJ2-7; D not certain. Germline values: CDR1 LGHNA, CDR2 YSLEER. The CDR3 contains 11 residues. V was pared by 4 bases and J by 6 bases, with 7 bases between. DNA for the CDR3: TGCGCCAGCAGCCCCCCGGTCGAGCAGTACTTC. Its protein is CASSPPVEQYF.

This sequence joins TRBV4-2 and TRBJ2-1; 14 bases fit TRBD2. The length of the CDR3 is 18 residues. Trimming at V came to 0 bases and at J to 8 bases, leaving 9 bases not matched to a gene. CDR1 and CDR2 from the germline V gene are LGHNA and YNFKEQ. In DNA, the CDR3 is TGTGCCAGCAGCCAAGAATTGCCGGGACTAGCGGGGGTCGATGAGCAGTTCTTC. This gives the protein CASSQELPGLAGVDEQFF.

The chain has TRBV7-9 and TRBJ1-2; the D is unclear. This CDR3 is built from 13 residues. V dropped 4 bases and J dropped 4 bases, with 10 bases sitting between them. CDR1 and CDR2 from the germline V gene are SEHNR and FQNEAQ (reference sequence). CDR3 sequence: CASSSEGGYGYTF. The CDR3 nucleotides are TGTGCCAGCAGCTCAGAAGGTGGCTATGGCTACACCTTC.